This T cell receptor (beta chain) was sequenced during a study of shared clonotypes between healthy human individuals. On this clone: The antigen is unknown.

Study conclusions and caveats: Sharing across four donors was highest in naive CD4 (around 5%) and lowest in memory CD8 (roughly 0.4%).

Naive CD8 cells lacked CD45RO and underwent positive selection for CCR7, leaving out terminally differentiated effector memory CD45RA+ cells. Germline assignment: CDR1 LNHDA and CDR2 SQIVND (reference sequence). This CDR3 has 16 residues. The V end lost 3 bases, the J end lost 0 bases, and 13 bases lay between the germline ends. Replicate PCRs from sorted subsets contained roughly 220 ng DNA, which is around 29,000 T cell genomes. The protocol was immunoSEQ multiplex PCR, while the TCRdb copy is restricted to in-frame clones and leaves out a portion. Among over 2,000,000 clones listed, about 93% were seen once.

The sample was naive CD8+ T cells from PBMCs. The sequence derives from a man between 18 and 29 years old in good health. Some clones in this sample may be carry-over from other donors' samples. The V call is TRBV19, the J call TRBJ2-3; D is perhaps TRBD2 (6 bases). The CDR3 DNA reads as TGTGCCAGTAGTATCGGGGCGGGAACTAGCACAGATACGCAGTATTTT. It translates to CASSIGAGTSTDTQYF.